The 23 T cell receptor beta chains reported below all come from one sample, sequenced in a study of blood T cell repertoires in COVID-19. Sequenced by immunoSEQ multiplex PCR; TCRdb stores in-frame clones only, minus some. The sample gives some 41,000 clones, 90% to 95% of which show up once; roughly 5.2% is in the top ten. The specimen sequenced was peripheral blood. These receptors originate from a human donor in a cohort sampled during active COVID-19.

The chain joins TRBV5-1 to TRBJ2-7; the match to TRBD2 covers 7 bases. The germline gives CDR1 SGHRS, CDR2 YFSETQ. V shed 4 bases and J 0 bases; nucleotides not matched to a gene: 13. The CDR3 sequence is 17 residues long. The CDR3 DNA is TGCGCCAGCAGCGCCCCGACCGGGCGGGAGACCTCCTACGAGCAGTACTTC. It translates to CASSAPTGRETSYEQYF. Based on the CDR3 plus reference TRBV5-1 and TRBJ2-7, the full variable domain is KAGVTQTPRYLIKTRGQQVTLSCSPISGHRSVSWYQQTPGQGLQFLFEYFSETQRNKGNFPGRFSGRQFSNSRSEMNVSTLELGDSALYLCASSAPTGRETSYEQYFGPGTRLTVT.

CDR3: CASSVAPLFGGYNEQFF. DNA of the CDR3: TGTGCCAGCAGCGTAGCTCCCCTTTTCGGGGGCTACAATGAGCAGTTCTTC. The chain uses TRBV9 and TRBJ2-1, with D maybe TRBD2 (6 bases). CDR1 is SGDLS and CDR2 is YYNGEE in the germline V gene. The CDR3 covers 17 residues. V was pared by 0 bases and J by 3 bases, with 16 bases between. The full variable domain, its missing parts supplied by reference TRBV9 and TRBJ2-1, is DSGVTQTPKHLITATGQRVTLRCSPRSGDLSVYWYQQSLDQGLQFLIQYYNGEERAKGNILERFSAQQFPDLHSELNLSSLELGDSALYFCASSVAPLFGGYNEQFFGPGTRLTVL.

A remark on this clone: The identical CDR3 is also encoded by other nucleotide sequences in the sample. This chain connects TRBV7-9 to TRBJ1-4; 7 bases match TRBD1. Germline V gene data show CDR1 as SEHNR and CDR2 as FQNEAQ (reference sequence). The J segment lost 2 bases and the V segment lost 1 base, leaving 1 base of the junction unmatched. The CDR3 length is 15 residues. DNA for the CDR3: TGTGCCAGCAGCTTAGAGACAGGGACTAATGAAAAACTGTTTTTT. Protein: CASSLETGTNEKLFF.

This chain joins TRBV5-6 and TRBJ2-7, with TRBD2 identical over 8 bases. V shed 4 bases, J shed 2 bases, and the junction held 8 bases outside the gene matches. The CDR3 has 15 residues. Germline V CDR1 and CDR2: SGHDT, YYEEEE. CDR3 in amino acids: CASSHGLAVTYEQYF. Here the CDR3 DNA reads TGTGCCAGCAGCCACGGACTAGCTGTCACCTACGAGCAGTACTTC.

V usage is TRBV30 and J usage is TRBJ2-1, with 9 bases aligning to TRBD2. Germline CDR1 GTSNPN, CDR2 SVGIG (reference sequence). This CDR3 spans 17 amino acids. The V gene end was trimmed by 2 bases and the J gene end by 2 bases; junction bases not matched to a gene: 10. DNA for the CDR3: TGTGCCTGGAGTACCCGTCCTAGCGGGGCCCCCTACAATGAGCAGTTCTTC. Residues: CAWSTRPSGAPYNEQFF.

This clone qualifies as medium-sized. This CDR3 is also generated by other DNA sequences in the sample. V gene TRBV6-5 combines with J gene TRBJ2-1; D perhaps matches TRBD1 (6 bases). With 2 bases removed from V and 6 bases from J, the gap between germline ends came to 8 bases. Per germline, CDR1 MNHEY and CDR2 SVGAGI. CDR3 length: 13 residues. CDR3 in amino acids: CASSYQGPNEQFF. As DNA, the CDR3 is TGTGCCAGCAGTTACCAGGGGCCCAATGAGCAGTTCTTC.

V and J are TRBV9 and TRBJ1-2; D perhaps matches TRBD1 (6 bases). Trimming removed 2 bases from V and 5 bases from J, with 10 bases in between. From germline, CDR1 is SGDLS and CDR2 YYNGEE. The CDR3 contains 13 residues. CDR3 residues: CASSVDSPYGYTF. CDR3 nucleotide sequence: TGTGCCAGCAGCGTGGACAGTCCTTATGGCTACACCTTC.

This chain links TRBV29-1 with TRBJ1-4; 9 bases line up with TRBD1. Looked up from germline, CDR1 is SQVTM and CDR2 is ANQGSEA. This CDR3 comprises 13 residues. The ends lost 4 bases at V and 8 bases at J; junction bases unmatched: 5. This CDR3 is CSVAQGAHEKLFF. For the CDR3, the DNA is TGCAGCGTTGCACAGGGGGCGCACGAAAAACTGTTTTTT.

This chain uses TRBV10-3 with TRBJ1-2; D remains unclear. The CDR3 runs to 11 residues. In germline, CDR1 is ENHRY, CDR2 SYGVKD. V lost 0 bases and J lost 8, with 4 bases in between. The CDR3 sequence: CAISESRGYTF. CDR3 coding DNA: TGTGCCATCAGTGAGTCCAGGGGCTACACCTTC.

The CDR3 coding sequence is TGTGCCAGCAGTGACAGGAACAATCAGCCCCAGCATTTT. The encoded protein is CASSDRNNQPQHF. This rearrangement joins TRBV12-3 or TRBV12-4 to TRBJ1-5; tentatively, D is TRBD1 (6 bases). V gave up 5 bases and J gave up 3 bases, with 8 bases separating them. The CDR3 runs to 13 residues.

The V and J genes are TRBV5-4 and TRBJ1-1, with D unclear. V lost 0 bases and J lost 1, with 10 bases in between. The CDR3 extends over 15 amino acids. The germline gives CDR1 SGHNT, CDR2 YYREEE (reference sequence). The CDR3 protein is CASSLDPSWNTEAFF. The CDR3 DNA reads TGTGCCAGCAGCTTGGATCCCTCGTGGAACACTGAAGCTTTCTTT.

V gene TRBV19 combines with J gene TRBJ2-5; TRBD2 matches 8 bases. Trimming removed 10 bases from V and 5 bases from J; junction bases left unmatched: 12. Germline lookup yields CDR1 LNHDA and CDR2 SQIVND (reference sequence). CDR3 length equals 14 residues. CDR3 region: CATSLGGGRETQYF. The CDR3 bases are TGTGCCACTTCCCTCGGGGGGGGCCGGGAGACCCAGTACTTC.

The V call is TRBV7-2, the J call TRBJ2-7; a weak D match, TRBD2 (6 bases). The CDR3 sequence is 13 residues long. V lost 1 base, J lost 6 bases, and 10 bases lay in between. CDR1 SGHTA and CDR2 FQGNSA come from the germline V gene. DNA for the CDR3: TGTGCCAGCAGCTTAGTGGCAGCGGGCGAGCAGTACTTC. Translated: CASSLVAAGEQYF.

The V gene is TRBV9, the J gene TRBJ1-2, with 7 positions matching TRBD1. The CDR3 is 15 residues long. Unmatched junction bases numbered 7, after V lost 0 bases and J lost 5 bases. Germline-derived CDR1 and CDR2 are SGDLS and YYNGEE. The CDR3, as DNA: TGTGCCAGCAGCGTAGTGAAGGGGGCACGGTATGGCTACACCTTC. Amino acids: CASSVVKGARYGYTF.

This clone was found once. V gene TRBV5-4 combines with J gene TRBJ2-2; D is perhaps TRBD2 (7 bases). This CDR3 has 16 residues. Per the germline V gene, CDR1 is SGHNT and CDR2 is YYREEE (reference sequence). V lost 4 bases to trimming and J lost 4 bases, with 17 bases between them. Written as DNA, the CDR3 is TGTGCCAGCAGCCCGGAGGGGGGGCCGGTCACCGGGGAGCTGTTTTTT. Protein: CASSPEGGPVTGELFF.

The gene calls are TRBV27 and TRBJ2-7, with 10 bases aligning to TRBD1. V shed 5 bases, J shed 3 bases, and the junction held 7 bases outside the gene matches. This CDR3 is built from 15 residues. From germline, CDR1 is MNHEY and CDR2 SMNVEV (reference sequence). In nucleotides, the CDR3 is TGTGCCAGCAGTCGAACCGGGACAGGGGTCTACGAGCAGTACTTC. Translating gives CASSRTGTGVYEQYF.

The gene calls are TRBV4-2 and TRBJ1-1; the D gene is possibly TRBD1 (5 bases). V gave up 1 base and J gave up 6 bases, with 9 bases separating them. There are 13 residues in the CDR3. Looked up from germline, CDR1 is LGHNA and CDR2 is YNFKEQ. For the CDR3, the DNA is TGTGCCAGCAGCCAAGTGGGGCTCCCTGAAGCTTTCTTT. It codes for CASSQVGLPEAFF.

The rearrangement uses TRBV2 and TRBJ2-2, with 7 bases lining up with TRBD1. The trim removed 5 bases at V and 10 bases at J, leaving 10 bases unmatched. The CDR3 is made up of 14 amino acids. Germline values: CDR1 SNHLY, CDR2 FYNNEI. Here the CDR3 DNA reads TGTGCCAGCAGTCAACTTACAGGGGTGGCGGAGCTGTTTTTT. Encoded protein: CASSQLTGVAELFF.

The chain uses TRBV6-5 and TRBJ2-5, with 8 bases aligning to TRBD2. This CDR3 has 15 residues. V lost 6 bases, J lost 3 bases, and 9 bases stayed unmatched. Germline V CDR1 and CDR2: MNHEY, SVGAGI. CDR3 DNA sequence: TGTGCCAGCAGCCAAGGTCGGGGGGGTAAAGAGACCCAGTACTTC. Its protein product is CASSQGRGGKETQYF.

The chain has TRBV24-1 and TRBJ2-7; the match to TRBD1 covers 7 bases. Germline trimming cut 0 bases from V and 3 bases from J; bases unmatched to any gene: 19. Germline lookup yields CDR1 KGHDR and CDR2 SFDVKD. CDR3 size: 20 residues. CDR3 sequence reads: CATSDLWNRGPREADYEQYF. DNA for the CDR3: TGTGCCACCAGTGATTTGTGGAACAGGGGACCACGAGAAGCCGACTACGAGCAGTACTTC.

J is TRBJ1-2 and V is TRBV12-3 or TRBV12-4, with TRBD1 matching over 7 bases. The CDR3 loop spans 13 amino acids. The V and J ends lost 5 bases and 8 bases, in that order; junction bases with no gene match: 8. CDR3 protein: CASSPTGARGYTF. The DNA for the CDR3 is TGTGCCAGCAGTCCAACAGGGGCTCGGGGCTACACCTTC.

J is TRBJ1-5 and V is TRBV6-2 or TRBV6-3; 7 bases are shared with TRBD1. Trimming removed 6 bases from V and 5 bases from J; junction bases left unmatched: 4. The CDR3 has 13 amino acids. Germline CDR1 MNHEY, CDR2 SVGEGT. The CDR3 DNA reads TGTGCCAGCAGCGGGGACAGCCATCAGCCCCAGCATTTT. Amino acids: CASSGDSHQPQHF.

The table lists this clone with a few counts. The CDR3 here is CSASPVQDQPQHF. The CDR3 nucleotides read TGCAGTGCTAGTCCCGTACAGGATCAGCCCCAGCATTTT. The chain recombines TRBV20-1 with TRBJ1-5; tentatively, D is TRBD1 (5 bases). This CDR3 has 13 amino acids. The V gene's germline CDR1 is DFQATT and CDR2 SNEGSKA (reference sequence). V gave up 3 bases and J gave up 5 bases, with 11 bases separating them.